Shown below are 32 T cell receptor beta chains from a single sample sequenced in a study of T cells after yellow fever vaccination. TCRdb independently ran MiXCR on the 5' RACE reads; one entry per CDR3 protein. The sample yields some 120,000 distinct CDR3 sequences, around 15% seen once. Sequenced here: CD8+ T cells sorted from PBMCs, sampled 5 days after the yellow fever booster vaccination. These TCRs come from a man aged 18 to 29 who received the YFV17D yellow fever vaccine.

The V and J genes are TRBV5-4 and TRBJ1-2; 8 nucleotides match TRBD1. This CDR3 is built from 15 residues. CDR1 is SGHNT and CDR2 is YYREEE in the germline V gene (reference sequence). Trimming cost V 3 bases and J 7 bases; bases outside gene matches: 11. The CDR3 is CASSYRTGPGRGYTF. CDR3 sequence (DNA): TGTGCCAGCAGCTACCGGACAGGGCCCGGACGTGGCTACACCTTC.

A few counts support this clonotype. The chain combines TRBV20-1 with TRBJ2-7, with TRBD1 identical over 10 bases. CDR3 length: 14 amino acids. Losses at the gene ends were 4 bases for V and 2 bases for J; bases not matched to a gene: 5. Germline values: CDR1 DFQATT, CDR2 SNEGSKA (reference sequence). CDR3 DNA: TGCAGTGCTACGACAGGGGGCGACCCCTACGAGCAGTACGTC. Protein product: CSATTGGDPYEQYV.

The V call is TRBV7-8, the J call TRBJ2-3; D is perhaps TRBD1 (6 bases). The CDR3 sequence is 15 residues long. From germline, CDR1 is SGHVS and CDR2 FQNEAQ. V lost 4 bases to trimming and J lost 2 bases, with 13 bases between them. CDR3 coding DNA: TGTGCCAGCAGCTCAGGGACATCCAACACAGATACGCAGTATTTT. This sequence encodes CASSSGTSNTDTQYF. Variable domain in full (rest from reference TRBV7-8 and TRBJ2-3): GAGVSQSPRYKVAKRGQDVALRCDPISGHVSLFWYQQALGQGPEFLTYFQNEAQLDKSGLPSDRFFAERPEGSVSTLKIQRTQQEDSAVYLCASSSGTSNTDTQYFGPGTRLTVL.

The sample holds a few counts of this clonotype. This sequence joins TRBV12-3 or TRBV12-4 and TRBJ1-5; D call uncertain. Trimming shortened V by 3 bases and J by 0 bases, and 3 bases separated the two germline ends. The CDR3 spans 13 residues. For the CDR3, the DNA is TGTGCCAGCAGTTTTATTAGCAATCAGCCCCAGCATTTT. Its protein is CASSFISNQPQHF.

The J gene is TRBJ2-3, the V gene TRBV10-3; TRBD2 matches at 9 bases. The CDR3 is 16 amino acids. The ends lost 6 bases at V and 0 bases at J; junction bases unmatched: 7. CDR1 and CDR2 (germline): ENHRY, SYGVKD. CDR3 sequence reads: CAIRASGDSSTDTQYF. CDR3 coding DNA: TGTGCCATCAGGGCTAGCGGGGACTCTAGCACAGATACGCAGTATTTT.

This chain uses TRBV6-2 or TRBV6-3 with TRBJ2-3; TRBD2 matches 7 bases. The CDR3 extends over 15 amino acids. V dropped 2 bases and J dropped 1; count of bases not matched to a gene: 3. Looked up from germline, CDR1 is MNHEY and CDR2 is SVGEGT. This CDR3 reads CASSYITSGTDTQYF. The CDR3 coding sequence is TGTGCCAGCAGTTACATTACTAGCGGCACAGATACGCAGTATTTT.

This clonotype occurred a few times. V usage is TRBV9 and J usage is TRBJ1-1; maybe TRBD1 (5 bases). Trimming removed 0 bases from V and 4 bases from J, with 13 bases in between. The CDR3 is 15 amino acids. CDR1 is SGDLS, CDR2 YYNGEE, per germline. The CDR3 region has the DNA TGTGCCAGCAGCGTAGGCAGCCCAGGGACCACTGAAGCTTTCTTT. Residues: CASSVGSPGTTEAFF. Full variable domain (missing parts from reference TRBV9 and TRBJ1-1): DSGVTQTPKHLITATGQRVTLRCSPRSGDLSVYWYQQSLDQGLQFLIQYYNGEERAKGNILERFSAQQFPDLHSELNLSSLELGDSALYFCASSVGSPGTTEAFFGQGTRLTVV.

This clonotype was counted a few times. The gene calls are TRBV12-3 or TRBV12-4 and TRBJ2-1, with TRBD1 matching 7 bases. The CDR3 extends over 15 amino acids. Losses at the gene ends were 5 bases for V and 3 bases for J; bases not matched to a gene: 7. CDR3 sequence: CASSMRQGRYNEQFF. The CDR3 DNA follows: TGTGCCAGCAGTATGCGACAGGGCCGCTACAATGAGCAGTTCTTC.

Many counts were recorded for this clonotype. DNA of the CDR3: TGCGCCAGCAGCCAAGACCCCGCGGGGAGCGAGACCCAGTACTTC. Its protein is CASSQDPAGSETQYF. The chain links TRBV4-1 to TRBJ2-5; a weak D match, TRBD2 (6 bases). The CDR3 is 15 amino acids. Germline CDR1 MGHRA, CDR2 YSYEKL. V lost 0 bases and J lost 5, with 13 bases in between.

The chain joins TRBV3-1 to TRBJ2-7; 13 bases match TRBD2. This CDR3 contains 15 residues. The V and J ends lost 5 bases and 2 bases, in that order; junction bases with no gene match: 3. The germline V gene encodes CDR1 LGHDT and CDR2 YNNKEL (reference sequence). Here the CDR3 DNA reads TGTGCCAGCAGCGTCGGGACTAGCGGGACCTACGAGCAGTACGTC. As protein: CASSVGTSGTYEQYV.

The chain recombines TRBV20-1 with TRBJ2-1, with 10 bases that match TRBD2. The CDR3 totals 16 residues. The trim removed 2 bases at V and 3 bases at J, leaving 7 bases unmatched. Germline V gene data show CDR1 as DFQATT and CDR2 as SNEGSKA (reference sequence). CDR3 sequence (DNA): TGCAGTGCTAGATTCCACCTAGCGGGGGACTACAATGAGCAGTTCTTC. Translation: CSARFHLAGDYNEQFF.

This clonotype was counted a few times. The chain has TRBV12-3 or TRBV12-4 and TRBJ1-1, with 10 bases identical to TRBD1. J lost 11 bases, V lost 5 bases, and 5 bases had no gene match. The CDR3 spans 12 residues. The CDR3 reads CASSAPGQGAFF. The CDR3 DNA reads TGTGCCAGCAGTGCTCCGGGACAGGGGGCTTTCTTT.

This clonotype came up a few times. The chain has TRBV10-3 and TRBJ2-5, with D possibly matching TRBD2 (5 bases). This CDR3 spans 16 amino acids. The V end was cut by 6 bases, the J end by 5 bases, with 22 bases between. Germline-derived CDR1 and CDR2 are ENHRY and SYGVKD. The CDR3 DNA sequence: TGTGCCATCAGCCGAACTGCAGGCCGGGATCGGGAGACCCAGTACTTC. It codes for CAISRTAGRDRETQYF.

The chain couples TRBV5-4 to TRBJ2-1; 9 positions match TRBD1. CDR1 and CDR2 (germline): SGHNT, YYREEE (reference sequence). The CDR3 totals 14 residues. Germline trimming cut 3 bases from V and 9 bases from J; bases unmatched to any gene: 7. DNA of the CDR3: TGTGCCAGCAGCTGGGGACAGGGTTCTCTTGAGCAGTTCTTC. Translation gives CASSWGQGSLEQFF.

The rearrangement joins TRBV4-2 to TRBJ2-7; the D gene is possibly TRBD2 (5 bases). Germline CDR1 LGHNA, CDR2 YNFKEQ. V lost 4 bases and J lost 2, with 12 bases in between. The CDR3 covers 14 residues. The CDR3 DNA sequence: TGTGCCAGCAGCCCCACCCCGGGGACCTACGAGCAGTACTTC. Its translation is CASSPTPGTYEQYF.

V is TRBV6-2 or TRBV6-3 and J is TRBJ2-5; unclear D gene. This CDR3 contains 12 residues. Germline V gene lookup returns CDR1 MNHEY and CDR2 SVGEGT. Trimming shortened V by 6 bases and J by 9 bases, and 14 bases separated the two germline ends. The DNA for the CDR3 is TGTGCCAGCAGCCCCCCCACACGGCCCCAGTACTTC. As protein: CASSPPTRPQYF.

V and J are TRBV4-3 and TRBJ2-2, with D perhaps matching TRBD2 (5 bases). Trimming removed 2 bases at V and 1 base at J, with 11 bases between. Germline loops: CDR1 LGHNA, CDR2 YSLEER. CDR3 length: 16 residues. This CDR3 reads CASSQWARENTGELFF. As DNA, the CDR3 is TGCGCCAGCAGCCAATGGGCCCGGGAGAACACCGGGGAGCTGTTTTTT.

This clonotype was seen a handful of times. V usage is TRBV27 and J usage is TRBJ2-3, with a weak D call TRBD2 (5 bases). The V end was cut by 4 bases, the J end by 5 bases, with 16 bases between. The CDR3 loop spans 15 amino acids. The V gene's germline CDR1 is MNHEY and CDR2 SMNVEV (reference sequence). DNA of the CDR3: TGTGCCAGCAGTTCCTATATTAGAGGAGGAGATACGCAGTATTTT. Translating it yields CASSSYIRGGDTQYF.

This clonotype was seen a handful of times. The chain has TRBV6-1 and TRBJ2-1; D is undetermined. V gave up 8 bases and J gave up 10 bases, with 18 bases separating them. In germline, CDR1 is MNHNS, CDR2 SASEGT. The CDR3 length is 13 residues. The CDR3 region is CASAFPRQGEQFF. The CDR3 bases are TGTGCCAGCGCCTTCCCCCGCCAAGGGGAGCAGTTCTTC.

This clonotype has just one count. V is TRBV14 and J is TRBJ2-3; 7 positions agree with TRBD1. Germline V gene lookup returns CDR1 SGHDN and CDR2 FVKESK. This CDR3 comprises 18 residues. The trim removed 1 base at V and 4 bases at J, leaving 14 bases unmatched. As DNA, the CDR3 is TGTGCCAGCAGCCAAGGCCTAGCTGACAGGGTGAGGGCAGATACGCAGTATTTT. As protein: CASSQGLADRVRADTQYF.

This clonotype was seen more than once but under ten times. The chain recombines TRBV12-3 or TRBV12-4 with TRBJ2-3, with D possibly TRBD2 on 7 matching bases. V was clipped by 5 bases and J by 0 bases, with 15 bases between them. CDR3 length: 16 amino acids. CDR3 coding DNA: TGTGCCAGCAGTCCCGTGGGGGGGCCCAGCACAGATACGCAGTATTTT. Protein product: CASSPVGGPSTDTQYF.

This clonotype was seen more than once but under ten times. The chain has TRBV7-2 and TRBJ1-1; D possibly corresponds to TRBD1 (6 bases). Trimming shortened V by 0 bases and J by 3 bases, and 14 bases separated the two germline ends. Germline lookup yields CDR1 SGHTA and CDR2 FQGNSA. The CDR3 loop spans 16 amino acids. CDR3 in amino acids: CASSLARTGADTEAFF. CDR3 DNA sequence: TGTGCCAGCAGCTTAGCGCGGACGGGGGCGGACACTGAAGCTTTCTTT.

This clonotype was seen at least ten times. The chain has TRBV7-8 and TRBJ1-6; the D is unclear. This CDR3 is built from 16 residues. V lost 6 bases to trimming and J lost 0 bases, with 12 bases between them. Germline lookup yields CDR1 SGHVS and CDR2 FQNEAQ. CDR3 protein: CASRPVPSSYNSPLHF. The CDR3 nucleotides read TGTGCCAGCAGACCCGTCCCGAGCTCCTATAATTCACCCCTCCACTTT. Full variable domain (rest looked up from reference TRBV7-8 and TRBJ1-6): GAGVSQSPRYKVAKRGQDVALRCDPISGHVSLFWYQQALGQGPEFLTYFQNEAQLDKSGLPSDRFFAERPEGSVSTLKIQRTQQEDSAVYLCASRPVPSSYNSPLHFGNGTRLTVT.

This clonotype was seen only a few times. The chain links TRBV7-6 to TRBJ1-2; tentative D call: TRBD1 (5 bases). V was shortened by 2 bases and J by 8 bases, with 12 bases between the two germline ends. Germline assignment: CDR1 SGHVS and CDR2 FNYEAQ. The CDR3 runs to 13 residues. In DNA, the CDR3 is TGTGCCAGCAGCTTACGAGGGACTGAGGGCTACACCTTC. It encodes CASSLRGTEGYTF. The variable domain in full, completed from reference TRBV7-6 and TRBJ1-2, reads GAGVSQSPRYKVTKRGQDVALRCDPISGHVSLYWYRQALGQGPEFLTYFNYEAQQDKSGLPNDRFSAERPEGSISTLTIQRTEQRDSAMYRCASSLRGTEGYTFGSGTRLTVV.

This clonotype has a count of ten or more. This rearrangement joins TRBV6-1 to TRBJ2-5, with TRBD2 matching 8 bases. V was pared by 0 bases and J by 3 bases, with 6 bases of the junction left unmatched. This CDR3 is 16 amino acids long. Germline CDR1 MNHNS, CDR2 SASEGT. CDR3 in amino acids: CASSEAIGSGEETQYF. Written as DNA, the CDR3 is TGTGCCAGCAGTGAAGCGATCGGTAGCGGGGAAGAGACCCAGTACTTC.

This clonotype was detected only a few times. The genes are TRBV7-8 and TRBJ2-1; 10 bases map to TRBD2. Trimming removed 0 bases from V and 8 bases from J; junction bases left unmatched: 10. The CDR3 sequence is 17 residues long. CDR1 SGHVS and CDR2 FQNEAQ come from the germline V gene. The CDR3 loop is CASSLAPQRGGQHEQFF. Written as DNA, the CDR3 is TGTGCCAGCAGCTTAGCGCCCCAGCGGGGGGGCCAGCATGAGCAGTTCTTC.

This chain links TRBV27 with TRBJ2-7; possible D gene TRBD2, 7 bases. Trimming cost V 5 bases and J 6 bases, with 14 bases left between them. Germline CDR1 reads MNHEY; CDR2 reads SMNVEV (reference sequence). CDR3 length: 13 amino acids. CDR3 sequence (DNA): TGTGCCAGCAGTCCCTCGGGGGGCCTCGAGCAGTACGTC. Amino acids: CASSPSGGLEQYV.

This clonotype showed up just once. V usage is TRBV6-6 and J usage is TRBJ1-5; D remains unclear. CDR1 and CDR2 (germline): MNHNY, SVGAGI (reference sequence). Trimming pared 6 bases from V and 5 bases from J, leaving 2 bases between. The CDR3 length is 10 residues. This CDR3 reads CASSDQPQHF. CDR3 DNA sequence: TGTGCCAGCAGCGATCAGCCCCAGCATTTT.

This sequence joins TRBV11-2 and TRBJ2-7; TRBD2 is a possible D gene (6 bases). V dropped 5 bases and J dropped 3 bases, with 8 bases sitting between them. Germline values: CDR1 SGHAT, CDR2 FQNNGV. This CDR3 has 12 amino acids. As DNA, the CDR3 is TGTGCCAGCAGCCCGGAGGGCTACGAGCAGTACTTC. Protein product: CASSPEGYEQYF.

The chain links TRBV10-3 to TRBJ2-5; D possibly uses TRBD1 or TRBD2 (6 bases each). The CDR3 length is 14 residues. Germline loops: CDR1 ENHRY, CDR2 SYGVKD. Trimming shortened V by 6 bases and J by 4 bases, and 15 bases separated the two germline ends. CDR3 protein: CAIRSEGGGETQYF. DNA for the CDR3: TGTGCCATCAGGTCGGAGGGGGGAGGAGAGACCCAGTACTTC.

This clonotype has just a few counts. This chain uses TRBV4-3 with TRBJ1-5, with D uncertain. The CDR3 has 15 residues. Germline-derived CDR1 and CDR2 are LGHNA and YSLEER. V was pared by 0 bases and J by 0 bases, with 6 bases between. CDR3 sequence (DNA): TGCGCCAGCAGCCAAGACAGGCATAGCAATCAGCCCCAGCATTTT. This sequence encodes CASSQDRHSNQPQHF.

This clonotype was detected ten times or more. This chain links TRBV5-1 with TRBJ2-1; possibly TRBD2 for D (6 bases). Germline assignment: CDR1 SGHRS and CDR2 YFSETQ. This CDR3 region has 10 residues. The V gene lost 5 bases and the J gene lost 10 bases, with 7 bases spanning the gap. This chain's CDR3 is CASSGGEQFF. DNA of the CDR3: TGCGCCAGCAGTGGGGGGGAGCAGTTCTTC.